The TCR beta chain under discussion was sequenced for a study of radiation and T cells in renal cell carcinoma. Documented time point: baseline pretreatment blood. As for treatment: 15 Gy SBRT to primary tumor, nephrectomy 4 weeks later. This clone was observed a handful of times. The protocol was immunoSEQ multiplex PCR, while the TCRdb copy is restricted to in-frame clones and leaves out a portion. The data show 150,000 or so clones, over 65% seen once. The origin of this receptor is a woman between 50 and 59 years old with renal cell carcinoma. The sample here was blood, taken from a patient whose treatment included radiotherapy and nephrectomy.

Written as DNA, the CDR3 is TGCGCCAGCAGCCAACCCATCAGAGGGGAGCTGGAGACCCAGTACTTC. This gives the protein CASSQPIRGELETQYF. The chain couples TRBV4-1 to TRBJ2-5; the D call may be TRBD1 or TRBD2 (5 bases each). The germline V gene encodes CDR1 MGHRA and CDR2 YSYEKL. The V end was cut by 2 bases, the J end by 5 bases, with 18 bases between. The length of the CDR3 is 16 residues.